The 7 T cell receptor beta chains below were found in one sample sequenced in a study of blood T cell repertoires in COVID-19. Only in-frame clones appear in the TCRdb table, and some are missing; sequencing was by immunoSEQ multiplex PCR. The data hold fewer than 250,000 clones, with more than 75% observed a single time. Sample: peripheral blood. These receptors all come from a human donor in a cohort sampled during active COVID-19.

This clone was detected once. The V and J genes are TRBV6-6 and TRBJ2-3; no reliable D call. The CDR3 sequence is 13 residues long. V shed 2 bases and J shed 3 bases, with 6 bases lying between them. Germline loops: CDR1 MNHNY, CDR2 SVGAGI (reference sequence). The CDR3 is CASSYTRTDTQYF. The CDR3 coding sequence is TGTGCCAGCAGTTACACCCGGACAGATACGCAGTATTTT.

V usage is TRBV5-5 and J usage is TRBJ1-2; D not resolved. Per germline, CDR1 SGHKS and CDR2 YYEKEE (reference sequence). This CDR3 comprises 14 residues. Trimming cost V 6 bases and J 4 bases, with 16 bases left between them. CDR3 bases: TGTGCCAGCACCCTCGGAGCGTTGGGCTATGGCTACACCTTC. Encoded protein: CASTLGALGYGYTF.

The CDR3 DNA sequence: TGTGCCAGCAGCTTAGGGGCAGGGCCCGAATCTAGCACCTTC. It yields the protein CASSLGAGPESSTF. The chain recombines TRBV7-2 with TRBJ1-2; D possibly corresponds to TRBD1 (5 bases). Per the germline V gene, CDR1 is SGHTA and CDR2 is FQGNSA. CDR3 length: 14 amino acids. V lost 1 base, J lost 13 bases, and 19 bases lay in between.

This chain joins TRBV7-9 and TRBJ2-7, with D possibly being TRBD2 (5 bases). CDR3 length: 13 amino acids. V was cut by 5 bases and J by 4 bases, with 12 bases left in between. Germline CDR1 SEHNR, CDR2 FQNEAQ (reference sequence). The CDR3 is CASSPSGDYEQYF. In DNA form, the CDR3 reads TGTGCCAGCAGCCCAAGCGGCGATTACGAGCAGTACTTC.

J is TRBJ1-4 and V is TRBV10-1; D unclear. The CDR3 runs 13 residues. V dropped 3 bases and J dropped 8 bases, with 10 bases sitting between them. Germline V gives CDR1 WNHNN, CDR2 SYGVQD (reference sequence). CDR3 nucleotide sequence: TGCGCCAGCAGTGACAGGCTCGGAGAAAAACTGTTTTTT. It is translated as CASSDRLGEKLFF.

V is TRBV7-2 and J is TRBJ1-1; TRBD1 is a possible D gene (5 bases). The CDR3 has 15 residues. V lost 5 bases to trimming and J lost 0 bases, with 13 bases between them. Germline V lookup: CDR1 SGHTA, CDR2 FQGNSA. The CDR3 loop reads CASSPQGHLNTEAFF. The DNA of the CDR3 is TGTGCCAGCAGCCCACAAGGACACCTGAACACTGAAGCTTTCTTT.

The chain couples TRBV29-1 to TRBJ2-7, with 7 bases that match TRBD1. CDR1 and CDR2 (germline): SQVTM, ANQGSEA. The CDR3 has 13 amino acids. V shed 4 bases and J 2 bases; nucleotides not matched to a gene: 5. As DNA, the CDR3 is TGCAGCGTTGGCAGGGGGTTAGCCTACGAGCAGTACTTC. Its protein product is CSVGRGLAYEQYF.